This is a list of T cell receptor beta chains from one sample in a study of cytomegalovirus exposure and HLA in healthy donors. Clones were sequenced by immunoSEQ multiplex PCR, and TCRdb holds only the in-frame ones, with some missing. The sample comprises about 98,000 clones, about 90% of which are singletons, and under 6.5% rests with the top ten. Material for sequencing was PBMCs. The receptors were gathered from a man younger than 35 in good health and CMV-seropositive. The CDR3 runs from the conserved cysteine through the conserved F or W. The order of the fields is D gene, V gene, clone size, CDR3 length, J gene, CDR3 protein, CDR3 DNA. The D gene is left open where the match is weak. Clone size is given for some rows only: seen once, a few or many times, or a class if the clone is expanded.

D: -
V: TRBV6-6
size: few
length: 15
J: TRBJ2-7
CDR3: CASSNPTGVSYEQYF
DNA: TGTGCCAGCAGTAACCCGACAGGAGTCTCCTACGAGCAGTACTTC

D: TRBD1
V: TRBV6-5
size: -
length: 16
J: TRBJ1-1
CDR3: CASSYSMGQGGTEAFF
DNA: TGTGCCAGCAGTTACTCGATGGGACAGGGTGGTACTGAAGCTTTCTTT

D: TRBD1
V: TRBV7-2
size: few
length: 19
J: TRBJ2-4
CDR3: CASSLVGTGVPLAKNIQYF
DNA: TGTGCCAGCAGCTTAGTCGGGACAGGGGTCCCCCTAGCCAAAAACATTCAGTACTTC

D: TRBD2
V: TRBV27
size: -
length: 17
J: TRBJ2-1
CDR3: CASSLSSGGTSYNEQFF
DNA: TGTGCCAGCAGTTTATCTAGCGGGGGTACCTCCTACAATGAGCAGTTCTTC

D: TRBD2
V: TRBV5-6
size: -
length: 12
J: TRBJ2-1
CDR3: CASSLAGGIQFF
DNA: TGTGCCAGCAGCTTAGCGGGGGGGATTCAGTTCTTC

D: TRBD1
V: TRBV6-5
size: -
length: 14
J: TRBJ1-2
CDR3: CASRRTGGYYGYTF
DNA: TGTGCCAGTAGAAGGACAGGGGGCTACTATGGCTACACCTTC

D: -
V: TRBV6-6
size: -
length: 15
J: TRBJ2-5
CDR3: CASSYSGLSSETQYF
DNA: TGTGCCAGCAGTTACTCGGGCCTCTCGTCGGAGACCCAGTACTTC

D: TRBD1
V: TRBV19
size: few
length: 15
J: TRBJ1-2
CDR3: CASSRDRNSNYGYTF
DNA: TGTGCCAGTAGCCGGGACAGGAACTCTAACTATGGCTACACCTTC

D: TRBD1
V: TRBV5-4
size: -
length: 14
J: TRBJ2-5
CDR3: CASSSQGAQETQYF
DNA: TGTGCCAGCAGCTCGCAGGGGGCCCAAGAGACCCAGTACTTC

D: TRBD1
V: TRBV18
size: -
length: 15
J: TRBJ2-1
CDR3: CASSLRDRVYNEQFF
DNA: TGTGCCAGCTCACTCCGGGACAGGGTCTACAATGAGCAGTTCTTC

D: -
V: TRBV15
size: -
length: 14
J: TRBJ2-5
CDR3: CATSRAQGFETQYF
DNA: TGTGCCACCAGCAGAGCCCAGGGTTTCGAGACCCAGTACTTC

D: TRBD2
V: TRBV9
size: -
length: 17
J: TRBJ2-3
CDR3: CASSVGASGRLTDTQYF
DNA: TGTGCCAGCAGCGTAGGGGCTAGCGGGAGGCTTACAGATACGCAGTATTTT

D: -
V: TRBV7-8
size: -
length: 16
J: TRBJ2-3
CDR3: CASSLLGGGRTDTQYF
DNA: TGTGCCAGCAGCTTACTGGGAGGGGGAAGAACAGATACGCAGTATTTT

D: -
V: TRBV18
size: once
length: 17
J: TRBJ2-2
CDR3: CASSPNEGGANTGELFF
DNA: TGTGCCAGCTCACCAAATGAGGGCGGCGCGAACACCGGGGAGCTGTTTTTT

D: TRBD2
V: TRBV5-6
size: once
length: 16
J: TRBJ2-7
CDR3: CASRRASAGGAYEQYF
DNA: TGTGCCAGCAGACGGGCTAGCGCGGGAGGTGCCTACGAGCAGTACTTC

D: TRBD1
V: TRBV19
size: -
length: 15
J: TRBJ1-1
CDR3: CASSMSQGAWTEAFF
DNA: TGTGCCAGTAGTATGTCGCAGGGGGCCTGGACTGAAGCTTTCTTT

D: -
V: TRBV19
size: -
length: 16
J: TRBJ2-2
CDR3: CASSMRSSRNTGELFF
DNA: TGTGCCAGTAGTATGAGGAGTTCAAGGAACACCGGGGAGCTGTTTTTT